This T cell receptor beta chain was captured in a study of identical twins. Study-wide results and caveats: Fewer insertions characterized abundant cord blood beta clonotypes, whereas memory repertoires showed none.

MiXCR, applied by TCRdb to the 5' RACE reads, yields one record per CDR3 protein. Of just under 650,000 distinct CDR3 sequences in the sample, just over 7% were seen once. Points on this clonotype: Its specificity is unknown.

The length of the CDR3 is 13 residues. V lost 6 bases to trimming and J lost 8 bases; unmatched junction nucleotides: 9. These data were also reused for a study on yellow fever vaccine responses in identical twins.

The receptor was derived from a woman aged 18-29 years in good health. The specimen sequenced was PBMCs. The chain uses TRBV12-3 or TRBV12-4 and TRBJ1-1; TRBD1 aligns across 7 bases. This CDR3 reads CASSRTAGGEAFF. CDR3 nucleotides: TGTGCCAGCAGCCGCACGGCAGGGGGAGAAGCTTTCTTT.